Shown below are 32 T cell receptor beta chains from a single sample sequenced in a study of regulatory T cells in long-lasting Graves disease. Time point described: persistent/refractory GD, antithyroid drugs over 5 years with positive TRAb. The TCR library used RNA extracted from PBMCs. For TCR beta, libraries came from iRepertoire HTBI primers and Arm-PCR of CDR3 regions. TCRdb reprocessed the multiplex PCR reads with MiXCR, giving one entry per CDR3 protein. There are some 340,000 distinct CDR3 sequences in the sample; roughly 24% occur only once, and roughly a quarter lies in the top ten. Here the sequenced sample was peripheral blood mononuclear cells (PBMCs), taken when the disease was refractory, from a patient treated with antithyroid drugs. The receptors shown here come from a woman aged 40 to 50 with Graves disease.

The sample holds many counts of this clonotype. This chain connects TRBV28 to TRBJ2-5; 12 bases fit TRBD2. The CDR3 runs to 17 residues. After removal of 5 bases from V and 5 bases from J, the junction contained 12 bases not matched to a gene. Germline V gene data show CDR1 as MDHEN and CDR2 as SYDVKM. The CDR3 reads CASSPGERTSGMETQYF. DNA of the CDR3: TGTGCCAGCAGTCCCGGGGAAAGGACTAGCGGGATGGAGACCCAGTACTTC.

This clonotype has just a few counts. V gene TRBV6-5 combines with J gene TRBJ2-2; TRBD2 matches at 13 bases. The V gene's germline CDR1 is MNHEY and CDR2 SVGAGI. With 4 bases clipped from V and 7 bases from J, the junction kept 9 bases outside the gene matches. The CDR3 totals 17 residues. CDR3 nucleotides: TGTGCCAGCAGTTGGACTAGCGGGAGTATAAGGGGCGGGGAGCTGTTTTTT. As protein: CASSWTSGSIRGGELFF.

Ten or more counts support this clonotype. This rearrangement joins TRBV6-2 or TRBV6-3 to TRBJ1-6; TRBD1 might be the D (5 bases). The CDR3 contains 13 residues. The V and J ends lost 9 bases and 5 bases respectively, with 11 bases between them. Germline V gene data show CDR1 as MNHEY and CDR2 as SVGEGT. The CDR3 reads CASKGVNNSPLHF. The CDR3 nucleotides are TGTGCCAGTAAAGGGGTTAATAATTCACCCCTCCACTTT.

This clonotype was seen a handful of times. J is TRBJ2-7 and V is TRBV29-1; 8 bases line up with TRBD2. V lost 6 bases, J lost 4 bases, and 5 bases stayed unmatched. The germline V gene encodes CDR1 SQVTM and CDR2 ANQGSEA. The CDR3 is 12 residues long. CDR3 in amino acids: CSVRGGTYEQYF. DNA of the CDR3: TGCAGCGTCCGGGGGGGAACGTACGAGCAGTACTTC.

The table lists this clonotype with many counts. The chain joins TRBV27 to TRBJ1-4, with D possibly TRBD1 on 6 matching bases. The V gene lost 0 bases and the J gene lost 10 bases, with 12 bases spanning the gap. CDR3 length equals 14 residues. CDR1 and CDR2 from the germline V gene are MNHEY and SMNVEV (reference sequence). Here the CDR3 DNA reads TGTGCCAGCAGTTTATCTTCCGGGGGCGGAAAACTGTTTTTT. Translation gives CASSLSSGGGKLFF.

This clonotype was counted only a few times. The CDR3: CASQPKGRLYEQYF. As DNA, the CDR3 is TGTGCCAGTCAACCTAAGGGGAGGCTCTACGAGCAGTACTTC. The chain couples TRBV6-1 to TRBJ2-7; D might be TRBD2 (6 bases). Germline V CDR1 and CDR2: MNHNS, SASEGT. Trimming left V 9 bases short and J 3 bases short, with 18 bases between. This CDR3 comprises 14 residues.

The chain employs TRBV7-9 and TRBJ1-5; no clear D gene. The length of the CDR3 is 13 residues. V was trimmed by 1 base and J by 5 bases, leaving 6 bases between them. The germline V gene encodes CDR1 SEHNR and CDR2 FQNEAQ (reference sequence). The CDR3 here is CASSLEQYQPQHF. CDR3 nucleotides: TGTGCCAGCAGCTTAGAACAGTATCAGCCCCAGCATTTT.

This chain links TRBV11-2 with TRBJ2-3; D is unclear. CDR1 SGHAT and CDR2 FQNNGV come from the germline V gene. The CDR3 loop spans 14 amino acids. Between the trimmed V and J ends, which lost 5 bases and 4 bases, there was a span of 13 bases. The chain's CDR3 is CASSPRAFADTQYF. The CDR3 DNA sequence: TGTGCCAGCAGCCCCCGGGCCTTTGCAGATACGCAGTATTTT.

This clonotype occurred many times. The chain links TRBV6-1 to TRBJ2-7, with unresolved D. V lost 6 bases to trimming and J lost 3 bases, with 9 bases between them. This CDR3 has 12 amino acids. Germline V lookup: CDR1 MNHNS, CDR2 SASEGT. CDR3: CASRLTSYEQYF. CDR3 bases: TGTGCCAGCAGACTCACCAGCTACGAGCAGTACTTC.

This clonotype was detected only a few times. This chain links TRBV7-8 with TRBJ1-4; D gene uncertain. V lost 0 bases, J lost 5 bases, and 13 bases lay in between. Germline CDR1 reads SGHVS; CDR2 reads FQNEAQ. This CDR3 is built from 16 residues. The CDR3, as DNA: TGTGCCAGCAGCTTAGCGCGGGCAGCCTTAAATGAAAAACTGTTTTTT. Amino acid sequence: CASSLARAALNEKLFF.

This clonotype was counted at least ten times. This chain connects TRBV6-5 to TRBJ2-5; 7 bases match TRBD2. Germline V gene lookup returns CDR1 MNHEY and CDR2 SVGAGI. This CDR3 has 20 residues. With 4 bases clipped from V and 0 bases from J, the junction kept 20 bases outside the gene matches. CDR3 region: CASSSNYRTGGYLDQETQYF. Here the CDR3 DNA reads TGTGCCAGCAGTTCCAATTACAGGACCGGGGGGTATCTGGACCAAGAGACCCAGTACTTC.

The chain combines TRBV11-2 with TRBJ2-1; tentative D call: TRBD2 (6 bases). The V gene's germline CDR1 is SGHAT and CDR2 FQNNGV. Trimming stripped 5 bases from V and 9 bases from J, with 17 bases between. The CDR3 totals 14 residues. The CDR3 here is CASSPRRAAGEQFF. The DNA of the CDR3 is TGTGCCAGCAGCCCCCGGAGGGCCGCTGGTGAGCAGTTCTTC.

This clonotype has at least ten counts. The gene calls are TRBV28 and TRBJ2-7; D is uncertain. Trimming stripped 2 bases from V and 2 bases from J, with 10 bases between. CDR3 length: 14 residues. Germline V gene sequence: CDR1 MDHEN, CDR2 SYDVKM. The CDR3: CASSLEEKAYEQYF. DNA of the CDR3: TGTGCCAGCAGTTTAGAGGAAAAGGCCTACGAGCAGTACTTC.

This clonotype was counted a few times. The J gene is TRBJ2-2, the V gene TRBV6-2 or TRBV6-3; 7 bases map to TRBD1. CDR1 MNHEY and CDR2 SVGEGT come from the germline V gene. The CDR3 is 17 residues long. Germline trimming cut 2 bases from V and 1 base from J; bases unmatched to any gene: 7. The DNA of the CDR3 is TGTGCCAGCAGTTACCCCAGACAGGGATGGAACACCGGGGAGCTGTTTTTT. This translates into CASSYPRQGWNTGELFF.

This clonotype has only a few counts. V usage is TRBV28 and J usage is TRBJ2-1, with 13 bases identical to TRBD2. CDR3 length equals 15 residues. The germline gives CDR1 MDHEN, CDR2 SYDVKM. V trimming: 2 bases; J trimming: 7 bases; junction bases outside the gene matches: 2. The CDR3 loop reads CASSLVTSGRNEQFF. The CDR3 bases are TGTGCCAGCAGTTTAGTGACTAGCGGGAGGAATGAGCAGTTCTTC.

This clonotype was seen repeatedly, ten times or more. The DNA is omitted, as the CDR3 cannot be located on it reliably, and the CDR3 follows TCRdb's listing. The rearrangement links TRBV20-1 to TRBJ1-2; the D call in the table, TRBD1, was not verified against the DNA. Including both end residues, the CDR3 is 10 amino acids long. Germline loops: CDR1 DFQATT, CDR2 SNEGSKA (reference sequence). CDR3 loop: CSAEWGAGTF.

Concerning this clonotype: This clone may be a read error of a much larger clone one base away. The rearrangement joins TRBV6-5 to TRBJ1-6; 7 bases align to TRBD1. V gave up 2 bases and J gave up 6 bases; unmatched junction bases: 4. The CDR3 length is 15 residues. Germline V gives CDR1 MNHEY, CDR2 SVGAGI. The CDR3 DNA reads as TGTGCCAGCAGTTACCGGGGACAGTGTAATTCACCCCTCCACTTT. Protein sequence: CASSYRGQCNSPLHF.

The sample holds many counts of this clonotype. This rearrangement joins TRBV28 to TRBJ2-7; D not certain. The CDR3 loop spans 12 amino acids. Trimming shortened V by 5 bases and J by 4 bases, and 9 bases separated the two germline ends. Germline CDR1 reads MDHEN; CDR2 reads SYDVKM. The CDR3 DNA reads as TGTGCCAGCAGTCCGAACGCTTACGAGCAGTACTTC. It yields the protein CASSPNAYEQYF.

This clonotype was seen many times. CDR3 in amino acids: CASSYRDRSYYEQYF. The CDR3 nucleotides are TGTGCCAGCAGCTACCGGGACAGGTCTTACTACGAGCAGTACTTC. The gene calls are TRBV28 and TRBJ2-7; 8 positions match TRBD1. The CDR3 contains 15 residues. The V and J ends lost 6 bases and 3 bases, in that order; junction bases with no gene match: 10. Per germline, CDR1 MDHEN and CDR2 SYDVKM.

This clonotype was observed a few times. V is TRBV2 and J is TRBJ2-2; D unclear. Trimming stripped 3 bases from V and 6 bases from J, with 8 bases between. CDR1 and CDR2 (germline): SNHLY, FYNNEI. The CDR3 runs 13 residues. The CDR3 loop is CASSDGVAGELFF. CDR3 nucleotide sequence: TGTGCCAGCAGTGATGGGGTCGCCGGGGAGCTGTTTTTT.

This clonotype appeared many times. The chain carries TRBV28 and TRBJ1-5; no definite D call. CDR1 and CDR2 from the germline V gene are MDHEN and SYDVKM. The CDR3 is 12 residues long. The V and J ends lost 5 bases and 7 bases respectively, with 9 bases between them. The CDR3 region has the DNA TGTGCCAGCAGTCCAGGCCCCCAGCCCCAGCATTTT. Protein: CASSPGPQPQHF.

This clonotype was picked up many times. V gene TRBV2 combines with J gene TRBJ1-5; D gene ambiguous. The CDR3 extends over 15 amino acids. The V gene's germline CDR1 is SNHLY and CDR2 FYNNEI. V shed 5 bases and J shed 0 bases, with 11 bases lying between them. CDR3 protein: CASSPRFYSNQPQHF. The CDR3, as DNA: TGTGCCAGCAGTCCGCGGTTCTATAGCAATCAGCCCCAGCATTTT. The entire variable domain, with the rest obtained from reference TRBV2 and TRBJ1-5, is as follows: EPEVTQTPSHQVTQMGQEVILRCVPISNHLYFYWYRQILGQKVEFLVSFYNNEISEKSEIFDDQFSVERPDGSNFTLKIRSTKLEDSAMYFCASSPRFYSNQPQHFGDGTRLSIL.

The sample holds a few counts of this clonotype. This chain connects TRBV27 to TRBJ2-7; 9 nucleotides line up with TRBD2. The CDR3 is made up of 15 amino acids. V trimming: 6 bases; J trimming: 2 bases; junction bases outside the gene matches: 8. Per germline, CDR1 MNHEY and CDR2 SMNVEV (reference sequence). As DNA, the CDR3 is TGTGCCAGCAGGTATGGGGGGACTAGCCCCTACGAGCAGTACTTC. It yields the protein CASRYGGTSPYEQYF.

Only a few counts were recorded for this clonotype. The chain recombines TRBV2 with TRBJ2-5; D remains ambiguous. V gave up 7 bases and J gave up 4 bases, with 13 bases separating them. Germline V gene lookup returns CDR1 SNHLY and CDR2 FYNNEI. This CDR3 region has 13 residues. CDR3 sequence (DNA): TGTGCCAGCACCGCCCCCGACGGAGAGACCCAGTACTTC. Its translation: CASTAPDGETQYF. Full variable domain (rest looked up from reference TRBV2 and TRBJ2-5): EPEVTQTPSHQVTQMGQEVILRCVPISNHLYFYWYRQILGQKVEFLVSFYNNEISEKSEIFDDQFSVERPDGSNFTLKIRSTKLEDSAMYFCASTAPDGETQYFGPGTRLLVL.

This clonotype was counted a few times. This chain connects TRBV12-3 or TRBV12-4 to TRBJ1-1; TRBD1 matches 11 bases. The V and J ends lost 6 bases and 10 bases, in that order; junction bases with no gene match: 16. The CDR3 length is 16 residues. This CDR3 is CASRRSGQGALRGAFF. The CDR3, as DNA: TGTGCCAGCAGGCGATCCGGACAGGGGGCACTAAGGGGAGCTTTCTTT.

The gene calls are TRBV29-1 and TRBJ2-7; D remains unclear. V was trimmed by 4 bases and J by 4 bases, leaving 8 bases between them. The CDR3 runs to 11 residues. Germline loops: CDR1 SQVTM, CDR2 ANQGSEA. Here the CDR3 reads CSVGQQYEQYF. DNA of the CDR3: TGCAGCGTTGGCCAGCAATACGAGCAGTACTTC.

As concerns this clonotype: A read error may explain this, as a much larger clone is one base away. The gene calls are TRBV6-9 and TRBJ2-5; possibly TRBD2 for D (7 bases). Germline CDR1 reads MNHGY; CDR2 reads SVAAGI. The CDR3 length is 15 residues. The CDR3 protein is CASSYSTGREEIQYF. CDR3 coding DNA: TGTGCCAGCAGTTACTCTACAGGGAGGGAAGAGATCCAGTACTTC.

The CDR3 DNA reads TGTGCCAGCATACCAGTCTATTCGAACACTGAAGCTTTCTTT. Translating it yields CASIPVYSNTEAFF. The rearrangement links TRBV6-1 to TRBJ1-1; no reliable D call. Looked up from germline, CDR1 is MNHNS and CDR2 is SASEGT. This CDR3 has 14 amino acids. The V gene lost 7 bases and the J gene lost 1 base, with 13 bases spanning the gap.

The chain recombines TRBV19 with TRBJ2-1, with 13 nucleotides matching TRBD2. V gave up 5 bases and J gave up 7 bases; unmatched junction bases: 8. The CDR3 spans 16 residues. Germline CDR1 reads LNHDA; CDR2 reads SQIVND (reference sequence). In DNA form, the CDR3 reads TGTGCCAGTAGTCAGCCGGGACTAGCGGGACAGAATGAGCAGTTCTTC. Translating gives CASSQPGLAGQNEQFF.

This clonotype has more than one count but fewer than ten. The chain couples TRBV12-3 or TRBV12-4 to TRBJ1-5; perhaps TRBD1 as D (6 bases). The V and J ends lost 4 bases and 4 bases respectively, with 17 bases between them. The CDR3 totals 16 residues. The DNA of the CDR3 is TGTGCCAGCAGTTCCCCGCAGGGGATTAGGAATCAGCCCCAGCATTTT. Amino acid sequence: CASSSPQGIRNQPQHF.

The sample holds a few counts of this clonotype. V gene TRBV6-1 combines with J gene TRBJ2-3; D may be TRBD1 (6 bases). CDR3 length: 14 amino acids. Germline CDR1 reads MNHNS; CDR2 reads SASEGT. The V end was cut by 6 bases, the J end by 2 bases, with 12 bases between. CDR3 amino acids: CASSNREYTDTQYF. The CDR3, as DNA: TGTGCCAGCAGCAACAGGGAGTACACAGATACGCAGTATTTT.

V usage is TRBV11-2 and J usage is TRBJ2-7; D call uncertain. CDR3 length: 15 residues. V was trimmed by 5 bases and J by 2 bases, leaving 16 bases between them. CDR1 is SGHAT, CDR2 FQNNGV, per germline. DNA for the CDR3: TGTGCCAGCAGCCCCATTCGCGGTTTCCCCTACGAGCAGTACTTC. Residues: CASSPIRGFPYEQYF.